Sequencing of this TCR beta chain was carried out in a study of blood T cell repertoires in COVID-19. Looking at the study overall: COVID-19 samples collected from the United States, Italy and Spain covered acute and convalescent phases. T cells, B-cell-depleted T cells, or PBMCs provided the cDNA or gDNA that served as material.

In the original workflow: Amplification of reference gene primers provided the estimated nucleated cell counts. Assay used: immunoSEQ multiplex PCR; TCRdb lists only in-frame clones, some missing. That table gives V, J and clone size, and the DNA gave D and trimming. The sample consists of about 190,000 clones, 89% of them appearing once. There are 15 residues in the CDR3. V shed 4 bases, J shed 1 base, and the junction held 7 bases outside the gene matches. CDR1 is SGHNT, CDR2 YYREEE, per germline (reference sequence). Sequenced input: peripheral blood. This chain links TRBV5-4 with TRBJ1-1; TRBD1 matches at 7 bases. The clonotype was recovered from a man aged 35 to 55 with acute or convalescent COVID-19. CDR3 sequence: CASSGRQGGNTEAFF. CDR3 coding DNA: TGTGCCAGCAGCGGTAGACAGGGTGGGAACACTGAAGCTTTCTTT. Full variable domain (remainder filled in from reference TRBV5-4 and TRBJ1-1): ETGVTQSPTHLIKTRGQQVTLRCSSQSGHNTVSWYQQALGQGPQFIFQYYREEENGRGNFPPRFSGLQFPNYSSELNVNALELDDSALYLCASSGRQGGNTEAFFGQGTRLTVV.